The clone carrying this TCR beta chain was detected only a few times. Its cognate antigen is unknown. This sample is part of a study of cytomegalovirus exposure and HLA in healthy donors. General study findings and limits: When a later analysis compared HLA-associated TCR beta chains with equally common others, the HLA-associated chains turned out to be more clonally expanded and to have lower generation probabilities. Apparent HLA restriction characterized most CMV-associated TCR beta chains in a later analysis. Fewer N-insertions than the roughly 650-donor mean were reportedly shown by an Asian-associated ancestry cluster in a later analysis.

Researchers ran the PCR with 60 Vbeta and 13 Jbeta primers. Data came from immunoSEQ multiplex PCR; TCRdb stores just in-frame clones and leaves some out. The data show some 90,000 clones, with around three quarters seen just once and around 8.4% held by the top ten. The J segment lost 0 bases and the V segment lost 7 bases, leaving 5 bases of the junction unmatched. The V gene's germline CDR1 is WSHSY and CDR2 SAAADI. The CDR3 runs to 15 residues. This rearrangement joins TRBV10-2 to TRBJ2-7; 11 bases agree with TRBD2. This TCR came from a man aged 55 to 69 in good health and CMV-seronegative. The sample consisted of PBMCs. The CDR3 loop is CASKPGLAASYEQYF. The CDR3 region has the DNA TGCGCCAGCAAGCCGGGACTAGCGGCCTCCTACGAGCAGTACTTC.